One sample yielded the 23 T cell receptor beta chains listed below, sequenced in a study of blood T cell repertoires in COVID-19. Profiled with immunoSEQ multiplex PCR; TCRdb holds only in-frame clones, not every one. The sample consists of approximately 470,000 clones, over 75% of them appearing once. Input material: peripheral blood. The receptors were gathered from a human donor in a cohort sampled during active COVID-19.

The chain uses TRBV5-8 and TRBJ2-1; 7 bases fit TRBD1. The junction had 14 bases not matched to a gene; V was cut back by 4 bases and J by 10 bases. This CDR3 has 15 residues. Germline V lookup: CDR1 SGHTS, CDR2 YDEGEE. The CDR3 protein is CASSRAYPRGIEQFF. The CDR3, as DNA: TGTGCCAGCAGCCGGGCCTACCCCAGGGGGATAGAGCAGTTCTTC.

This sequence joins TRBV7-2 and TRBJ2-5, with a tentative D call TRBD2 (6 bases). The CDR3 totals 15 residues. The germline CDR1 and CDR2 sequences are SGHTA and FQGNSA. Trimming removed 5 bases from V and 2 bases from J, with 15 bases in between. The CDR3 sequence is CASSPGGSLQETQYF. The CDR3 DNA follows: TGTGCCAGCAGCCCTGGAGGGAGTTTACAAGAGACCCAGTACTTC.

Concerning this clone itself: This sample also contains other DNA sequences that code for the same CDR3. The rearrangement joins TRBV6-4 to TRBJ2-1; D possibly corresponds to TRBD2 (7 bases). V was trimmed by 2 bases and J by 7 bases, leaving 9 bases between them. CDR1 MRHNA and CDR2 SNTAGT come from the germline V gene. The CDR3 covers 13 residues. The CDR3 loop reads CASSDEGGNEQFF. CDR3 bases: TGTGCCAGCAGTGACGAGGGGGGGAATGAGCAGTTCTTC.

The chain has TRBV5-1 and TRBJ2-7, with 9 positions matching TRBD2. The CDR3 runs to 16 residues. V was clipped by 0 bases and J by 0 bases; unmatched bases: 4. From germline, CDR1 is SGHRS and CDR2 YFSETQ. The CDR3 DNA reads as TGCGCCAGCAGCTTGGCCGGGCGGGAGGGCTCCTACGAGCAGTACTTC. Encoded protein: CASSLAGREGSYEQYF.

J is TRBJ1-2 and V is TRBV7-9, with D maybe TRBD1 (6 bases). The germline gives CDR1 SEHNR, CDR2 FQNEAQ (reference sequence). The CDR3 extends over 14 amino acids. Trimming removed 5 bases from V and 2 bases from J, with 12 bases in between. This CDR3 is CASSLSRGNYGYTF. The DNA of the CDR3 is TGTGCCAGCAGCCTATCGAGGGGGAACTATGGCTACACCTTC.

The CDR3 nucleotides are TGTGCCAGCAGACTAGCGGGGCGGGCGTCCCGGAACTACGAGCAGTACTTC. Encoded protein: CASRLAGRASRNYEQYF. The chain links TRBV11-2 to TRBJ2-7; 10 bases fit TRBD2. V lost 6 bases to trimming and J lost 3 bases; unmatched junction nucleotides: 14. Germline CDR1 is SGHAT and CDR2 is FQNNGV. The CDR3 contains 17 residues.

The V and J genes are TRBV30 and TRBJ1-4, with D perhaps matching TRBD1 (5 bases). This CDR3 has 15 amino acids. V was shortened by 0 bases and J by 8 bases, with 16 bases between the two germline ends. CDR1 and CDR2 (germline): GTSNPN, SVGIG (reference sequence). The CDR3 here is CAWSVGGFSGEKLFF. The CDR3 DNA sequence: TGTGCCTGGAGTGTGGGCGGTTTCTCAGGGGAAAAACTGTTTTTT.

J is TRBJ2-5 and V is TRBV25-1; a weak D match, TRBD2 (6 bases). V was clipped by 1 base and J by 5 bases, with 17 bases between them. Germline values: CDR1 MGHDK, CDR2 SYGVNS. The CDR3 runs 16 residues. DNA for the CDR3: TGTGCCAGCAGTGAATCGGGCGGGACTCCCAAGGAGACCCAGTACTTC. Translating it yields CASSESGGTPKETQYF. The complete variable domain, with remaining parts taken from reference TRBV25-1 and TRBJ2-5, reads EADIYQTPRYLVIGTGKKITLECSQTMGHDKMYWYQQDPGMELHLIHYSYGVNSTEKGDLSSESTVSRIRTEHFPLTLESARPSHTSQYLCASSESGGTPKETQYFGPGTRLLVL.

The V and J genes are TRBV7-2 and TRBJ2-7, with 8 bases identical to TRBD2. Germline V gene sequence: CDR1 SGHTA, CDR2 FQGNSA. The CDR3 totals 13 residues. With 7 bases clipped from V and 2 bases from J, the junction kept 4 bases outside the gene matches. As DNA, the CDR3 is TGTGCCAGCATGACTAGCGAAGCCTACGAGCAGTACTTC. This gives the protein CASMTSEAYEQYF.

This clone was counted between two and nine times. The rearrangement joins TRBV23-1 to TRBJ1-4; D is unclear. TRBV23-1 has ORF status, its function being uncertain. The CDR3 contains 15 residues. The V end was cut by 0 bases, the J end by 10 bases, with 15 bases between. The CDR3 DNA follows: TGCGCCAGCAGTCAATCTGAGGGCCGAGGCGGAAAACTGTTTTTT. It codes for CASSQSEGRGGKLFF.

The chain combines TRBV3-1 (or the pseudogene TRBV3-2) with TRBJ1-2; no definite D call. This CDR3 contains 12 residues. CDR1 and CDR2 (germline): LGHDT, YNNKEL (reference sequence). Trimming pared 3 bases from V and 9 bases from J, leaving 11 bases between. This CDR3 reads CASSQSLGSYTF. The DNA of the CDR3 is TGTGCCAGCAGCCAGAGTCTAGGCAGCTACACCTTC.

The chain has TRBV19 and TRBJ1-4; D is undetermined. Germline-derived CDR1 and CDR2 are LNHDA and SQIVND (reference sequence). V was shortened by 5 bases and J by 8 bases, with 18 bases between the two germline ends. The CDR3 runs 15 residues. CDR3 loop: CASSLGARINEKLFF. The CDR3, as DNA: TGTGCCAGTAGTTTGGGAGCGAGAATAAACGAAAAACTGTTTTTT.

The chain has TRBV7-6 and TRBJ1-1; D is unclear. The CDR3 has 13 amino acids. The germline V and J ends were trimmed by 1 base and 1 base, with 4 bases remaining between them. Germline V gene sequence: CDR1 SGHVS, CDR2 FNYEAQ. CDR3 region: CASSLVQNTEAFF. CDR3 DNA sequence: TGTGCCAGCAGCTTAGTCCAGAACACTGAAGCTTTCTTT.

The V call is TRBV6-5, the J call TRBJ2-3; TRBD2 agrees at 9 bases. This CDR3 is 15 amino acids long. J was trimmed by 0 bases and V by 8 bases; bases with no gene match: 6. Per the germline V gene, CDR1 is MNHEY and CDR2 is SVGAGI. The CDR3 DNA reads as TGTGCCAGCGGGGCTAGCGGGATTAGCACAGATACGCAGTATTTT. It codes for CASGASGISTDTQYF.

The V gene is TRBV5-8, the J gene TRBJ2-7; 8 nucleotides match TRBD2. This CDR3 has 16 amino acids. Germline CDR1 SGHTS, CDR2 YDEGEE. J gave up 2 bases and V 2 bases, and 9 bases lay outside the gene matches. The CDR3 DNA is TGTGCCAGCAGCTTTTTAGGTAGCGGGGCTCCCTACGAGCAGTACTTC. Protein product: CASSFLGSGAPYEQYF.

This sequence joins TRBV6-2 or TRBV6-3 and TRBJ2-5; D gene unclear. The V end was cut by 2 bases, the J end by 0 bases, with 7 bases between. CDR1 MNHEY and CDR2 SVGEGT come from the germline V gene. The CDR3 has 14 amino acids. Written as DNA, the CDR3 is TGTGCCAGCAGTTACACGGAGTACCAAGAGACCCAGTACTTC. Translation: CASSYTEYQETQYF.

This rearrangement joins TRBV7-3 to TRBJ2-7; D remains unclear. CDR1 is SGHTA, CDR2 FQGTGA, per germline. The CDR3 runs 14 residues. V was pared by 3 bases and J by 2 bases, with 11 bases between. The CDR3 DNA reads as TGTGCCAGCAGCTTTGGTCACGGAGCCTACGAGCAGTACTTC. The encoded protein is CASSFGHGAYEQYF.

The chain employs TRBV25-1 and TRBJ1-2; D possibly corresponds to TRBD1 (6 bases). CDR1 and CDR2 from the germline V gene are MGHDK and SYGVNS. CDR3 size: 15 residues. Trimming cost V 3 bases and J 6 bases, with 17 bases left between them. Here the CDR3 reads CASSDSPTGLHGYTF. Here the CDR3 DNA reads TGTGCCAGCAGTGATTCTCCCACAGGGCTCCATGGCTACACCTTC.

The chain is built from TRBV7-2 and TRBJ1-5; TRBD1 matches 8 bases. The V segment lost 8 bases and the J segment 4 bases; nucleotides outside the gene matches: 7. Germline lookup yields CDR1 SGHTA and CDR2 FQGNSA. This CDR3 comprises 14 residues. The CDR3 region has the DNA TGTGCCAGCCGCTACAGGGGGGCTAATCAGCCCCAGCATTTT. Residues: CASRYRGANQPQHF.

A few counts support this clone. The genes are TRBV10-2 and TRBJ2-4; 9 nucleotides match TRBD1. With 3 bases clipped from V and 1 base from J, the junction kept 4 bases outside the gene matches. Germline CDR1 reads WSHSY; CDR2 reads SAAADI. The CDR3 loop spans 16 amino acids. The CDR3: CASSDGGTGAKNIQYF. Written as DNA, the CDR3 is TGCGCCAGCAGTGACGGGGGGACAGGGGCCAAAAACATTCAGTACTTC.

The chain joins TRBV7-3 to TRBJ2-6; 9 positions agree with TRBD1. The germline gives CDR1 SGHTA, CDR2 FQGTGA. The CDR3 spans 17 residues. Trimming cost V 5 bases and J 4 bases; bases outside gene matches: 9. CDR3 sequence reads: CASSLGQGLVGANVLTF. CDR3 nucleotide sequence: TGTGCCAGCAGCCTGGGACAGGGATTGGTGGGGGCCAACGTCCTGACTTTC. The entire variable domain, with the rest obtained from reference TRBV7-3 and TRBJ2-6, is as follows: GAGVSQTPSNKVTEKGKYVELRCDPISGHTALYWYRQSLGQGPEFLIYFQGTGAADDSGLPNDRFFAVRPEGSVSTLKIQRTERGDSAVYLCASSLGQGLVGANVLTFGAGSRLTVL.

The rearrangement links TRBV19 to TRBJ2-3; TRBD2 matches 8 bases. The germline V gene encodes CDR1 LNHDA and CDR2 SQIVND (reference sequence). The CDR3 length is 15 residues. Trimming at V came to 5 bases and at J to 5 bases, leaving 9 bases not matched to a gene. In DNA, the CDR3 is TGTGCCAGTAGTCGTAGCGGGAATAGCGGAGATACGCAGTATTTT. The encoded protein is CASSRSGNSGDTQYF.

The genes are TRBV11-2 and TRBJ2-1; D may be TRBD2 (7 bases). CDR3 size: 14 residues. Germline V lookup: CDR1 SGHAT, CDR2 FQNNGV. Trimming cost V 5 bases and J 9 bases, with 17 bases left between them. This chain's CDR3 is CASSRPGGGGEQFF. CDR3 coding DNA: TGTGCCAGCAGCCGCCCGGGGGGCGGGGGTGAGCAGTTCTTC.